This T cell receptor (beta chain) was obtained from a study of T cell responses to AZD1222 COVID-19 vaccine. Study-level results: Dominant CD4 TCR responses targeted spike regions 160-218 and 743-854. Clonal diversity may have been underestimated, and the donors were mostly white British, with more females than males.

Data came from immunoSEQ multiplex PCR; TCRdb stores just in-frame clones and leaves some out. Among more than 150,000 clones listed, around nine tenths were seen once. CDR3 size: 12 residues. Germline V gives CDR1 SQVTM, CDR2 ANQGSEA. V lost 3 bases and J lost 4, with 10 bases in between. With respect to this clone: Antigen: not known.

The material sequenced was peripheral blood, taken on day 0 of AZD1222 vaccination. The sequence came from an adult in good health. The chain joins TRBV29-1 to TRBJ2-7; a weak D match, TRBD2 (7 bases). CDR3 loop: CSVDRGGYEQYF. The CDR3 nucleotides are TGCAGCGTTGACAGGGGAGGGTACGAGCAGTACTTC.